The 17 T cell receptor beta chains below all came from one sample that was sequenced in a study of patients and donors after allogeneic stem cell transplantation. MiXCR, run by TCRdb on the RT-PCR reads, gives a single entry per CDR3 protein. The repertoire consists of 390,000 or so distinct CDR3 sequences, with 16% occurring once and the leading ten covering roughly 7.2%. Sequenced sample: blood, either unsorted or a sorted T cell fraction (not recorded which). These receptors were obtained from a human donor who was either an allogeneic HSCT recipient or a stem cell or donor lymphocyte infusion donor (not recorded which). It is not recorded whose cells these are; they may come from a transplant donor.

CDR3 region: CASSLAPGIEAFF. CDR3 sequence (DNA): TGTGCCAGCAGCTTAGCCCCAGGGATTGAAGCTTTCTTT. This sequence joins TRBV11-3 and TRBJ1-1; D perhaps matches TRBD1 (5 bases). The CDR3 is 13 residues long. Germline V gene sequence: CDR1 SGHNT, CDR2 YENEEA. Trimming pared 1 base from V and 7 bases from J, leaving 10 bases between.

This clonotype was counted a few times. The V call is TRBV6-5, the J call TRBJ2-7; 14 nucleotides agree with TRBD2. Germline V gives CDR1 MNHEY, CDR2 SVGAGI. V shed 0 bases and J 3 bases; nucleotides not matched to a gene: 1. This CDR3 region has 16 residues. The DNA for the CDR3 is TGTGCCAGCAGTTACTCGGGACTAGCGGGGGACTACGAGCAGTACTTC. Protein product: CASSYSGLAGDYEQYF.

This clonotype was observed a few times. The gene calls are TRBV5-1 and TRBJ1-1; D unclear. The CDR3 is 15 residues long. Germline values: CDR1 SGHRS, CDR2 YFSETQ. Trimming took 0 bases from V and 0 from J, leaving 9 bases between them. As DNA, the CDR3 is TGCGCCAGCAGCTTGGAAATTGGTTTGAACACTGAAGCTTTCTTT. This gives the protein CASSLEIGLNTEAFF.

J is TRBJ2-5 and V is TRBV20-1; 11 bases are a match to TRBD2. CDR3 length equals 15 residues. V shed 2 bases, J shed 5 bases, and the junction held 7 bases outside the gene matches. Germline CDR1 and CDR2: DFQATT and SNEGSKA (reference sequence). The CDR3: CSARISGGAMETQYF. DNA of the CDR3: TGCAGTGCTAGAATTAGCGGGGGGGCCATGGAGACCCAGTACTTC.

This clonotype came up a few times. The chain uses TRBV9 and TRBJ2-7; TRBD2 agrees at 7 bases. Germline assignment: CDR1 SGDLS and CDR2 YYNGEE. The CDR3 is 16 residues long. J lost 3 bases, V lost 0 bases, and 9 bases had no gene match. CDR3 amino acids: CASSVGGGTLSYEQYF. The CDR3 DNA is TGTGCCAGCAGCGTAGGGGGGGGGACGTTAAGCTACGAGCAGTACTTC.

The chain uses TRBV7-8 and TRBJ1-2, with D uncertain. This CDR3 spans 13 amino acids. Trimming cost V 3 bases and J 5 bases, with 10 bases left between them. Germline loops: CDR1 SGHVS, CDR2 FQNEAQ. In DNA form, the CDR3 reads TGTGCCAGCAGCTTTCGTTCTGAGTATGGCTACACCTTC. It encodes CASSFRSEYGYTF.

Only a few counts were recorded for this clonotype. This chain joins TRBV6-2 or TRBV6-3 and TRBJ2-7; 8 bases align to TRBD1. Germline V gene lookup returns CDR1 MNHEY and CDR2 SVGEGT. This CDR3 region has 14 residues. V shed 3 bases, J shed 3 bases, and the junction held 4 bases outside the gene matches. The CDR3 is CASSYSGTGYEQYF. In nucleotides, the CDR3 is TGTGCCAGCAGTTATTCCGGGACAGGCTACGAGCAGTACTTC.

This chain connects TRBV4-2 to TRBJ2-5; 16 nucleotides line up with TRBD2. The V segment lost 4 bases and the J segment 2 bases; nucleotides outside the gene matches: 7. Germline-derived CDR1 and CDR2 are LGHNA and YNFKEQ. This CDR3 comprises 18 residues. CDR3 coding DNA: TGTGCCAGCAGCCCAGGGACTAGCGGGAGGGACCTGCAAGAGACCCAGTACTTC. This gives the protein CASSPGTSGRDLQETQYF.

The rearrangement uses TRBV12-5 and TRBJ2-7, with D perhaps TRBD2 (5 bases). Germline loops: CDR1 LGHNT, CDR2 FRNRAP. The CDR3 is made up of 13 amino acids. The V and J ends lost 4 bases and 3 bases respectively, with 10 bases between them. The CDR3 here is CASGWARGYEQYF. CDR3 nucleotide sequence: TGTGCTAGTGGTTGGGCCCGGGGCTACGAGCAGTACTTC. Variable domain in full (rest from reference TRBV12-5 and TRBJ2-7): DARVTQTPRHKVTEMGQEVTMRCQPILGHNTVFWYRQTMMQGLELLAYFRNRAPLDDSGMPKDRFSAEMPDATLATLKIQPSEPRDSAVYFCASGWARGYEQYFGPGTRLTVT.

The chain combines TRBV9 with TRBJ2-3; unclear D gene. The CDR3 has 14 amino acids. Germline V lookup: CDR1 SGDLS, CDR2 YYNGEE. Trimming pared 0 bases from V and 3 bases from J, leaving 8 bases between. CDR3 loop: CASSVGADTDTQYF. In DNA form, the CDR3 reads TGTGCCAGCAGCGTAGGGGCAGATACAGATACGCAGTATTTT.

This chain uses TRBV19 with TRBJ1-6; no clear D. V lost 3 bases and J lost 9, with 12 bases in between. In germline, CDR1 is LNHDA, CDR2 SQIVND (reference sequence). The CDR3 contains 14 residues. The CDR3 region has the DNA TGTGCCAGTAGTATTCTTGACCTCGCTTCACCCCTCCACTTT. This gives the protein CASSILDLASPLHF.

This clonotype was seen ten or more times. Here the CDR3 DNA reads TGTGCCAGCAGCTTGCTGGGACAGGGCAACAATGAGCAGTTCTTC. Amino acid sequence: CASSLLGQGNNEQFF. The genes are TRBV12-3 or TRBV12-4 and TRBJ2-1, with TRBD1 matching 9 bases. With V trimmed by 6 bases and J by 5 bases, 8 bases remained unmatched. The CDR3 is 15 residues long.

The chain links TRBV6-1 to TRBJ2-1; perhaps TRBD2 as D (6 bases). Per germline, CDR1 MNHNS and CDR2 SASEGT. The V and J ends lost 4 bases and 4 bases respectively, with 17 bases between them. The CDR3 covers 16 residues. Here the CDR3 DNA reads TGTGCCAGCAGTGGAGCCAGCGGGCCACCTTACAATGAGCAGTTCTTC. This translates into CASSGASGPPYNEQFF.

This chain links TRBV15 with TRBJ1-4; 8 bases line up with TRBD1. Germline CDR1 reads LNHNV; CDR2 reads YYDKDF (reference sequence). The CDR3 extends over 16 amino acids. Trimming removed 0 bases from V and 7 bases from J; junction bases left unmatched: 7. Here the CDR3 reads CATSRDRQGIGEKLFF. The CDR3 bases are TGTGCCACCAGCAGAGATCGACAGGGGATAGGTGAAAAACTGTTTTTT.

The J gene is TRBJ2-3, the V gene TRBV20-1; no definite D call. Germline CDR1 and CDR2: DFQATT and SNEGSKA (reference sequence). Trimming removed 1 base from V and 2 bases from J, with 13 bases in between. The CDR3 totals 15 residues. The CDR3 loop is CSARVGSRYTDTQYF. CDR3 sequence (DNA): TGCAGTGCTAGAGTCGGTAGCAGATACACAGATACGCAGTATTTT.

This clonotype has a count of ten or more. The rearrangement uses TRBV5-1 and TRBJ2-1; D not resolved. V was trimmed by 1 base and J by 2 bases, leaving 4 bases between them. The germline CDR1 and CDR2 sequences are SGHRS and YFSETQ. This CDR3 spans 13 amino acids. The CDR3 nucleotides are TGCGCCAGCAGCTTGCGGGCCTACAATGAGCAGTTCTTC. Its protein product is CASSLRAYNEQFF.

This clonotype was seen only a few times. The chain employs TRBV27 and TRBJ2-7; TRBD1 agrees at 8 bases. The CDR3 totals 13 residues. Germline CDR1 reads MNHEY; CDR2 reads SMNVEV (reference sequence). With 3 bases clipped from V and 6 bases from J, the junction kept 4 bases outside the gene matches. The CDR3 loop reads CASSFQQGVEQYF. CDR3 nucleotides: TGTGCCAGCAGTTTTCAACAGGGGGTCGAGCAGTACTTC.